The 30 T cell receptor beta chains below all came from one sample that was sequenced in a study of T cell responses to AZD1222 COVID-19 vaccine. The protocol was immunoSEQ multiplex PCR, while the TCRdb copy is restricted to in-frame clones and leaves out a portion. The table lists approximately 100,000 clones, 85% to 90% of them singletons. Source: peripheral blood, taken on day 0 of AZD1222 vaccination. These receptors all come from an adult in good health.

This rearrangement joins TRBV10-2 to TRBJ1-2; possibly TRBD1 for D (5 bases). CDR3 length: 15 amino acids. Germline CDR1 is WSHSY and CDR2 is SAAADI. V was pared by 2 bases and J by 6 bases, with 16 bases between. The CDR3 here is CASSETKDTGDGYTF. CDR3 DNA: TGCGCCAGCAGTGAGACGAAGGACACCGGGGATGGCTACACCTTC.

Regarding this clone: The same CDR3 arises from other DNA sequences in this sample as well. Here the CDR3 reads CASSPTGSTDTQYF. The CDR3 DNA follows: TGTGCCAGCTCACCAACGGGGTCCACAGATACGCAGTATTTT. The chain employs TRBV18 and TRBJ2-3, with a weak D call TRBD2 (5 bases). The ends were cut back, 2 bases at V and 2 bases at J, with 8 bases in the middle. The germline V gene has CDR1 KGHSH and CDR2 LQKENI. The CDR3 consists of 14 residues.

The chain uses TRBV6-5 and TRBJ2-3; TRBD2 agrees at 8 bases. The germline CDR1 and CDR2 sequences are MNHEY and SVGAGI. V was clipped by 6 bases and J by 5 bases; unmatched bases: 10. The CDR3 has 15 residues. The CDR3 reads CASSLLAGGEDTQYF. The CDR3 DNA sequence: TGTGCCAGCAGCCTCCTGGCGGGAGGTGAAGATACGCAGTATTTT.

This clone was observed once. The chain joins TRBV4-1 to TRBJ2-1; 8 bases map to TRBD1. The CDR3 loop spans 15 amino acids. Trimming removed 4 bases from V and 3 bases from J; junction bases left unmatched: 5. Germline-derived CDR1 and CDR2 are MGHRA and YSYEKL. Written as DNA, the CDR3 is TGCGCCAGCAGCCTCCCGGGACAGGACTACAATGAGCAGTTCTTC. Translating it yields CASSLPGQDYNEQFF.

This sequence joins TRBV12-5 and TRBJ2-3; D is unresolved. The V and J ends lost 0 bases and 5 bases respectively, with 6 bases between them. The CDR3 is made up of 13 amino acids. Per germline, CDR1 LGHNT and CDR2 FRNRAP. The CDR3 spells CASGLVRGDTQYF. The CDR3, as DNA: TGTGCTAGTGGTTTGGTACGCGGAGATACGCAGTATTTT.

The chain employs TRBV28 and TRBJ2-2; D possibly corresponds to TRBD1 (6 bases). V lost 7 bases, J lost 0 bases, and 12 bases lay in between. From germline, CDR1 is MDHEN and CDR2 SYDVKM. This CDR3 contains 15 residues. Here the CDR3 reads CASILNRANTGELFF. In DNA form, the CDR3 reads TGTGCCAGCATTCTTAACAGGGCGAACACCGGGGAGCTGTTTTTT. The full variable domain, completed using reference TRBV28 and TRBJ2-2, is DVKVTQSSRYLVKRTGEKVFLECVQDMDHENMFWYRQDPGLGLRLIYFSYDVKMKEKGDIPEGYSVSREKKERFSLILESASTNQTSMYLCASILNRANTGELFFGEGSRLTVL.

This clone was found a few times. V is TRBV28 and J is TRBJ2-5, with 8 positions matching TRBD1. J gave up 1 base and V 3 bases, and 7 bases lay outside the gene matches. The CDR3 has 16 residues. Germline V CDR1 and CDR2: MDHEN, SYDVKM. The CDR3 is CASSFQGAPPQETQYF. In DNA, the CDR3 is TGTGCCAGCAGTTTTCAGGGGGCGCCCCCCCAAGAGACCCAGTACTTC. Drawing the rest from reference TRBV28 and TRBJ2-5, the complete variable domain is DVKVTQSSRYLVKRTGEKVFLECVQDMDHENMFWYRQDPGLGLRLIYFSYDVKMKEKGDIPEGYSVSREKKERFSLILESASTNQTSMYLCASSFQGAPPQETQYFGPGTRLLVL.

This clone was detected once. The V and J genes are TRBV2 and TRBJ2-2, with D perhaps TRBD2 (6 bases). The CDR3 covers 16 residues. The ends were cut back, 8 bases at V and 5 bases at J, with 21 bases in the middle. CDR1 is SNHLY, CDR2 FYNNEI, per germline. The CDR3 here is CASQRRTTGGTGELFF. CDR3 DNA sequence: TGTGCCAGCCAAAGAAGGACTACCGGAGGGACCGGGGAGCTGTTTTTT.

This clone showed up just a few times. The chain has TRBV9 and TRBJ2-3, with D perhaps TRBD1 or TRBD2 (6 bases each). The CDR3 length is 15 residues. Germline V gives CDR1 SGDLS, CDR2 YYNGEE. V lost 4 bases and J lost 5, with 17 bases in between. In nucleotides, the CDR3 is TGTGCCAGCAGCCCCCGTGGGGGCGGGGAAGATACGCAGTATTTT. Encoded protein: CASSPRGGGEDTQYF.

In nucleotides, the CDR3 is TGTGCCAGCAGCTACGTGGGAAACACCATATATTTT. It specifies CASSYVGNTIYF. This rearrangement joins TRBV6-5 to TRBJ1-3, with no clear D. CDR1 and CDR2 (germline): MNHEY, SVGAGI. Trimming stripped 6 bases from V and 4 bases from J, with 7 bases between. The CDR3 runs 12 residues.

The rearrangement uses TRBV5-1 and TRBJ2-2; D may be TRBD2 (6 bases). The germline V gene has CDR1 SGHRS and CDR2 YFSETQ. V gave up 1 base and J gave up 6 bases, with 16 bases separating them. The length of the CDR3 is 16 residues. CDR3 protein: CASSLTPDRLAGELFF. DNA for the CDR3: TGCGCCAGCAGCTTGACCCCAGATAGACTAGCCGGGGAGCTGTTTTTT.

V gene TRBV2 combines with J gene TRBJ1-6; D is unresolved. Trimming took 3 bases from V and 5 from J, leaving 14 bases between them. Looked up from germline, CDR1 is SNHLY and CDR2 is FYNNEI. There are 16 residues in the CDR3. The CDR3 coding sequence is TGTGCCAGCAGTGATCTGATGTGGGCGGATAATTCACCCCTCCACTTT. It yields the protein CASSDLMWADNSPLHF.

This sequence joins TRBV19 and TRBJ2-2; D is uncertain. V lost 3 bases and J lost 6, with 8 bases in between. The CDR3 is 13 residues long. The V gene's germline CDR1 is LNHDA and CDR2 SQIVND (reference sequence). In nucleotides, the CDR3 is TGTGCCAGTAGTATCTTGGGGTCCGGGGAGCTGTTTTTT. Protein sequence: CASSILGSGELFF.

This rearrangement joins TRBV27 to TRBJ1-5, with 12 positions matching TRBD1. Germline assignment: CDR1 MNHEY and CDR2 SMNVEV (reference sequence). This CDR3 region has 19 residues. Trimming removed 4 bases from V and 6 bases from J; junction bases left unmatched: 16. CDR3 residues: CASSSGTGGVSTVGQPQHF. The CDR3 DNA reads TGTGCCAGCAGTTCCGGGACAGGGGGCGTATCGACGGTGGGTCAGCCCCAGCATTTT.

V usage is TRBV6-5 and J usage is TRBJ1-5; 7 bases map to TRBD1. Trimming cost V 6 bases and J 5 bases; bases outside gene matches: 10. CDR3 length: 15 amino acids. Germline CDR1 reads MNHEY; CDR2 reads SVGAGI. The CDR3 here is CASSSGQFGDQPQHF. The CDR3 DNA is TGTGCCAGCAGCTCGGGACAGTTTGGGGATCAGCCCCAGCATTTT.

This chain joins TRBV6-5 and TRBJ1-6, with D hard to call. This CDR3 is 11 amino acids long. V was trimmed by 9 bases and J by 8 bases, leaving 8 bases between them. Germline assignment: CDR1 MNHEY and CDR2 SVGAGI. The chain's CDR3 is CARGWDSPLHF. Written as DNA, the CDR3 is TGTGCCAGGGGGTGGGATTCACCCCTCCACTTT.

The CDR3, as DNA: TGTGCCAGCAGTTTAGGGGGCGCCGGCTATGGCTACACCTTC. This translates into CASSLGGAGYGYTF. This sequence joins TRBV27 and TRBJ1-2; a possible D gene is TRBD1 (6 bases). The germline V gene encodes CDR1 MNHEY and CDR2 SMNVEV (reference sequence). V shed 2 bases and J shed 4 bases, with 11 bases lying between them. This CDR3 has 14 residues.

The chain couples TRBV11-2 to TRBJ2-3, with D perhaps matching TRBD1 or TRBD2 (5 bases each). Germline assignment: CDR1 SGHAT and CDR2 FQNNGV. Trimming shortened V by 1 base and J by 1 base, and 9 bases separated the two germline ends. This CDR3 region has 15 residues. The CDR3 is CASSLGGFGTDTQYF. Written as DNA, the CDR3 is TGTGCCAGCAGCTTAGGGGGGTTCGGCACAGATACGCAGTATTTT.

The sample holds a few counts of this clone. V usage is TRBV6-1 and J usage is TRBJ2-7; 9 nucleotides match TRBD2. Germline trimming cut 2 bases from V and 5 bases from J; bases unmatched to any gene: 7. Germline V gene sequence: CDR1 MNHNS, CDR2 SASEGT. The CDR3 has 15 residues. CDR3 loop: CASSELAGSVDEQYF. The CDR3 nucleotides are TGTGCCAGCAGTGAACTAGCGGGGAGTGTGGACGAGCAGTACTTC.

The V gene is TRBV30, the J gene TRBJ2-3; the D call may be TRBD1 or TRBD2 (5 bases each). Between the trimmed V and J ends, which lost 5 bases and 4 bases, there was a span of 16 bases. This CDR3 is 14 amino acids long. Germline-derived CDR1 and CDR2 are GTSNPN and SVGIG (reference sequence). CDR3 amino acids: CAWFQGPGSDTQYF. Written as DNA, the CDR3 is TGTGCCTGGTTCCAGGGTCCGGGGTCAGATACGCAGTATTTT.

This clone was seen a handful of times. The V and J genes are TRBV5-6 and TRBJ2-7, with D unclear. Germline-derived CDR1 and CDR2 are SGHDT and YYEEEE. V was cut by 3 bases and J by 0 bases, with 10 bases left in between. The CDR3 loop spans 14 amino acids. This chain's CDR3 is CASSSYTVSYEQYF. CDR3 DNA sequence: TGTGCCAGCAGCTCGTATACAGTCTCCTACGAGCAGTACTTC.

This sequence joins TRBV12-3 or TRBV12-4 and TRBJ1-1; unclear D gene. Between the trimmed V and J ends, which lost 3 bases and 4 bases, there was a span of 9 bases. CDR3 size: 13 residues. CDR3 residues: CASSFNRATEAFF. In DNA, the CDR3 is TGTGCCAGCAGTTTTAACCGGGCCACTGAAGCTTTCTTT.

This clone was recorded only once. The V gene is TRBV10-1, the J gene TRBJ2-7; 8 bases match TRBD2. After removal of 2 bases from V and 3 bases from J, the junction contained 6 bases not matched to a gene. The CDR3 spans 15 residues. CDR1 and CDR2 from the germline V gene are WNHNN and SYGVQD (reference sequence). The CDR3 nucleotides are TGCGCCAGCAGTGAGGGCGCGGGGGGCCTCTACGAGCAGTACTTC. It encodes CASSEGAGGLYEQYF.

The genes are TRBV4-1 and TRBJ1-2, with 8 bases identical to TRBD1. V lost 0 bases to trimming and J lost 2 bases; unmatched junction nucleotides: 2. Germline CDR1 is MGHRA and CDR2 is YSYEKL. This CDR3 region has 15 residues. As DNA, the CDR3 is TGCGCCAGCAGCCAAGACAGGGGGCCAAACTATGGCTACACCTTC. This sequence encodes CASSQDRGPNYGYTF.

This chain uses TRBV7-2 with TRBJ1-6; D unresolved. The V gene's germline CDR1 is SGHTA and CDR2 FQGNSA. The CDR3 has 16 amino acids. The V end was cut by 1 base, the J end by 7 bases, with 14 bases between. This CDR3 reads CASSLEYRVGNSPLHF. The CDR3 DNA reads TGTGCCAGCAGCTTAGAATATCGGGTAGGGAATTCACCCCTCCACTTT.

Written as DNA, the CDR3 is TGTGCCAGCAGCTTAGGAGCACAAGTTGGGACAGATACGCAGTATTTT. Protein: CASSLGAQVGTDTQYF. The rearrangement joins TRBV5-4 to TRBJ2-3, with unresolved D. Looked up from germline, CDR1 is SGHNT and CDR2 is YYREEE (reference sequence). This CDR3 is 16 amino acids long. Trimming left V 2 bases short and J 3 bases short, with 16 bases between.

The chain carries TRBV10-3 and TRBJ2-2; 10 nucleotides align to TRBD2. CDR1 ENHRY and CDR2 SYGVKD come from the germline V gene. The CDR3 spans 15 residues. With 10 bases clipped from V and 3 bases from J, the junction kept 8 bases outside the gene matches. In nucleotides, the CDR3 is TGTGCCACAAAGGGACTAGCGATTGACACCGGGGAGCTGTTTTTT. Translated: CATKGLAIDTGELFF.

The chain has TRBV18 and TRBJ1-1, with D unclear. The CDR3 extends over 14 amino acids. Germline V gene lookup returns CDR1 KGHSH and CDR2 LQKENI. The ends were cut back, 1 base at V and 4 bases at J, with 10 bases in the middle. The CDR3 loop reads CASSPLQSGTEAFF. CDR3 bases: TGTGCCAGCTCACCACTACAGTCGGGCACTGAAGCTTTCTTT.

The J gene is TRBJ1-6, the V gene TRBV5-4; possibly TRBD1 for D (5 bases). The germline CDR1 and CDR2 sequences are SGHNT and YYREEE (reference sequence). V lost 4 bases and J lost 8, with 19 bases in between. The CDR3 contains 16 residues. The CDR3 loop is CASSPGGTGDHSPLHF. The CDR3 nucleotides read TGTGCCAGCAGCCCTGGCGGGACGGGGGATCATTCACCCCTCCACTTT.

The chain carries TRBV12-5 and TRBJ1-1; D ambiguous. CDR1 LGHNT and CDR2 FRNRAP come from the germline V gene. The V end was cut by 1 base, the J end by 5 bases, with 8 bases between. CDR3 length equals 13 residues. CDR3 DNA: TGTGCTAGTGGTTTGGAAACCTTAACTGAAGCTTTCTTT. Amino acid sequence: CASGLETLTEAFF.